The 21 T cell receptor beta chains below were found in one sample sequenced in a study of T cells expressing NK-cell markers. TCRdb reprocessed the 5' RACE reads and keeps a single row for each CDR3 protein, giving no DNA. The sample totals around 790 distinct CDR3 sequences; its top ten clones hold approximately 85%. Sequencing was done on a sample of blood T cells: a sorted CD56 or NKG2C T cell subset, CD4+ or CD8+ T cells, or bulk PBMC T cells (not recorded which). Source of these receptors: a man aged 18 to 69 in good health.

The chain has TRBV4-1 and TRBJ2-7. CDR3 length equals 16 residues. Germline lookup yields CDR1 MGHRA and CDR2 YSYEKL. Here the CDR3 reads CASSQAFRTTSYEQYF.

This clonotype is labeled medium-sized based on frequency. The chain links TRBV15 to TRBJ2-3; TCRdb indicates TRBD1, and absent DNA this call remains unverified. Germline assignment: CDR1 LNHNV and CDR2 YYDKDF (reference sequence). There are 15 residues in the CDR3. The CDR3 loop reads CATSTGRGAKDTQYF.

The chain uses TRBV11-1 and TRBJ2-5; no DNA is available, so the TRBD1 call from TCRdb remains unchecked. Germline CDR1 is SGHAT and CDR2 is FQDESV (reference sequence). The CDR3 runs to 20 residues. Here the CDR3 reads CASSPPFKHRRAPRQETQYF.

The V call is TRBV15, the J call TRBJ2-7; TCRdb calls TRBD2, which cannot be checked without DNA. The CDR3 contains 13 residues. The germline gives CDR1 LNHNV, CDR2 YYDKDF (reference sequence). This CDR3 is CATSMAGGHEQYF.

This clonotype shows up as hyperexpanded by frequency. The V call is TRBV7-9, the J call TRBJ1-2; the D call from TCRdb, TRBD1, cannot be confirmed without DNA. The germline V gene encodes CDR1 SEHNR and CDR2 FQNEAQ (reference sequence). The CDR3 spans 14 residues. CDR3 loop: CASSLFRGAGGYTF.

The chain uses TRBV10-3 and TRBJ1-5; the D call of TRBD1 rests on TCRdb alone, since no DNA is present to check it. Germline V CDR1 and CDR2: ENHRY, SYGVKD. The CDR3 has 16 amino acids. The CDR3 loop reads CAISESIWGGNQPQHF.

Considering frequency, this clonotype is medium-sized. This rearrangement joins TRBV10-3 to TRBJ2-1. The CDR3 length is 12 residues. Germline CDR1 reads ENHRY; CDR2 reads SYGVKD. CDR3 in amino acids: CAISDSGNEQFF.

This CDR3 reads CASSQAEIWTSRGETQYF. The chain employs TRBV4-1 and TRBJ2-5; TCRdb outputs TRBD2, but without DNA this stays unchecked. The length of the CDR3 is 18 residues. CDR1 and CDR2 from the germline V gene are MGHRA and YSYEKL.

The gene calls are TRBV11-2 and TRBJ2-2; the D call from TCRdb, TRBD2, cannot be confirmed without DNA. Germline lookup yields CDR1 SGHAT and CDR2 FQNNGV. The CDR3 extends over 19 amino acids. CDR3 sequence reads: CASSPGGTSGGADTGELFF.

Its frequency marks this clonotype as medium-sized (0.01 to 0.1%). The chain is built from TRBV20-1 and TRBJ2-5; TCRdb's D call of TRBD2 is untestable without DNA. The germline gives CDR1 DFQATT, CDR2 SNEGSKA (reference sequence). CDR3 length: 15 amino acids. CDR3: CSAPEITAGGETQYF.

This clonotype is classed as medium-sized (0.01 to 0.1%) by frequency. V and J are TRBV20-1 and TRBJ2-7; TCRdb picks TRBD2, but there is no DNA to check that call. The CDR3 loop spans 15 amino acids. Germline CDR1 is DFQATT and CDR2 is SNEGSKA (reference sequence). CDR3 region: CSARDMASGAYEQYF.

This clonotype is classed as medium-sized by frequency. V and J are TRBV20-1 and TRBJ2-4; there is no DNA to check the TCRdb D call of TRBD1. Germline-derived CDR1 and CDR2 are DFQATT and SNEGSKA (reference sequence). This CDR3 contains 12 residues. The CDR3 reads CSAEVQGGVQYF.

The chain uses TRBV20-1 and TRBJ2-5; TCRdb names TRBD2, which stays unverified in the absence of DNA. CDR1 and CDR2 from the germline V gene are DFQATT and SNEGSKA (reference sequence). The CDR3 spans 19 residues. CDR3 loop: CSARPERTSGGPPSQTQYF.

V and J are TRBV27 and TRBJ2-7. The CDR3 is 15 residues long. Germline V lookup: CDR1 MNHEY, CDR2 SMNVEV (reference sequence). The CDR3 sequence: CASSFVLALGYEQYF.

V is TRBV9 and J is TRBJ1-2; TCRdb's D call, TRBD1, is unchecked because there is no DNA. The CDR3 covers 14 residues. Germline-derived CDR1 and CDR2 are SGDLS and YYNGEE. The chain's CDR3 is CASSTPGTGLGYTF.

V gene TRBV21-1 combines with J gene TRBJ1-1. TRBV21-1 is listed as a pseudogene. The CDR3 length is 17 residues. CDR3 residues: CASSNGDSSGMNTEAFF.

By frequency, this clonotype registers medium-sized (0.01 to 0.1%). This chain's CDR3 is CASRAPGGGTGELFF. The rearrangement uses TRBV7-2 and TRBJ2-2; TCRdb proposes TRBD1, but this gene call is untestable without DNA. In germline, CDR1 is SGHTA, CDR2 FQGNSA. CDR3 length: 15 amino acids.

V gene TRBV11-2 combines with J gene TRBJ2-6. The CDR3 has 18 amino acids. Germline CDR1 and CDR2: SGHAT and FQNNGV. The CDR3 loop reads CASSLVPNWSSGANVLTF.

The chain combines TRBV5-6 with TRBJ2-7. The CDR3 loop spans 13 amino acids. CDR1 SGHDT and CDR2 YYEEEE come from the germline V gene. The CDR3 sequence: CASSLGAPYEQYF.

This chain connects TRBV6-2 or TRBV6-3 to TRBJ1-1; TCRdb returns TRBD1, unconfirmable since there is no DNA. The CDR3 is 14 residues long. Germline V gene data show CDR1 as MNHEY and CDR2 as SVGEGT. CDR3 in amino acids: CASSYPYRGLEAFF.

This clonotype is called medium-sized based on its frequency. The chain is built from TRBV4-1 and TRBJ1-2. CDR3 length: 14 residues. Germline assignment: CDR1 MGHRA and CDR2 YSYEKL. The CDR3 loop reads CASSQDWTGRSYTF.